Listed below are T cell receptor beta chains from one sample, sequenced in a study of blood T cell repertoires in COVID-19. Produced via immunoSEQ multiplex PCR; TCRdb's table is partial and in-frame only. The table has roughly 150,000 clones, around 88% seen once. The sample was peripheral blood. The receptors stem from a woman between 65 and 79 years old who had recovered from COVID-19. Both conserved end residues are part of each CDR3. A D gene is named only where the DNA matches it firmly. Some rows have no size entry. The others give once, few or many, or a class for an expanded clone.

TRBV13,-,TRBJ2-5,TRBD1,CASSPGGRTFQETQYF,TGTGCCAGCAGCCCAGGGGGCAGGACCTTCCAAGAGACCCAGTACTTC
TRBV28,-,TRBJ1-1,-,CASTPAQPGGAFF,TGTGCCAGCACCCCCGCACAGCCCGGTGGAGCTTTCTTT
TRBV14,once,TRBJ2-7,TRBD2,CASSQGPGGAYEQYF,TGTGCCAGCAGCCAAGGCCCGGGGGGGGCTTACGAGCAGTACTTC
TRBV5-6,-,TRBJ1-1,-,CASSRGGHGGTEAFF,TGTGCCAGCAGCCGGGGGGGTCATGGAGGCACTGAAGCTTTCTTT
TRBV7-3,-,TRBJ2-1,TRBD2,CASSPTSGTYNEQFF,TGTGCCAGCAGCCCCACTAGCGGAACCTACAATGAGCAGTTCTTC
TRBV7-9,-,TRBJ1-1,TRBD1,CASSPRTGRRAFF,TGTGCCAGCAGCCCACGGACAGGCCGCCGGGCTTTCTTT
TRBV19,once,TRBJ2-5,-,CASSMGGQRGETQYF,TGTGCCAGTAGTATGGGGGGACAGAGGGGGGAGACCCAGTACTTC
TRBV7-7,-,TRBJ2-1,TRBD1,CASSSSGTVDEQFF,TGTGCCAGCAGCTCCTCCGGGACAGTGGATGAGCAGTTCTTC
TRBV25-1,-,TRBJ1-4,-,CASSARTVRNEKLFF,TGTGCCAGCAGTGCCAGGACAGTACGTAATGAAAAACTGTTTTTT
TRBV9,-,TRBJ2-7,-,CASSAETGPYEQYF,TGTGCCAGCAGCGCAGAAACAGGGCCCTACGAGCAGTACTTC
TRBV7-3,-,TRBJ1-5,-,CASSLSRDQPQHF,TGTGCCAGCAGCTTATCCCGAGATCAGCCCCAGCATTTT
TRBV20-1,-,TRBJ2-7,-,CSAPRAGEQYF,TGCAGTGCGCCGCGGGCGGGGGAGCAGTACTTC
TRBV28,-,TRBJ2-3,TRBD2,CATRVWGSGGGSTDTQYF,TGTGCCACCAGGGTCTGGGGTAGCGGGGGGGGTAGCACAGATACGCAGTATTTT
TRBV4-1,-,TRBJ2-1,-,CASSQDGGVPPGEQFF,TGCGCCAGCAGCCAAGATGGGGGCGTACCTCCCGGGGAGCAGTTCTTC
TRBV18,-,TRBJ1-1,-,CASSPWANTEAFF,TGTGCCAGCTCACCATGGGCTAACACTGAAGCTTTCTTT
TRBV12-5,-,TRBJ2-1,TRBD2,CASGLVTSGRGRFYEQFF,TGTGCTAGTGGTTTGGTAACTAGCGGGAGAGGGAGGTTCTATGAGCAGTTCTTC
TRBV18,-,TRBJ1-4,-,CASSPPGGSNEKLFF,TGTGCCAGCTCACCACCGGGGGGATCTAATGAAAAACTGTTTTTT
TRBV18,once,TRBJ1-2,-,CASSPPGSGAYGYTF,TGTGCCAGCTCACCACCGGGCTCAGGGGCCTATGGCTACACCTTC
TRBV7-6,-,TRBJ2-2,-,CASGGGFLNTGELFF,TGTGCCAGCGGGGGGGGCTTCCTCAACACCGGGGAGCTGTTTTTT
TRBV5-1,-,TRBJ1-5,-,CASSLAGRVEQPQHF,TGCGCCAGCAGCTTGGCCGGCAGGGTGGAGCAGCCCCAGCATTTT
TRBV6-1,-,TRBJ2-2,-,CASSEQGFKDTGELFF,TGTGCCAGCAGTGAACAGGGTTTTAAGGACACCGGGGAGCTGTTTTTT
TRBV5-1,-,TRBJ1-1,-,CASSPRPEGVPEAFF,TGCGCCAGCAGCCCCCGCCCCGAGGGGGTCCCTGAAGCTTTCTTT
TRBV6-5,-,TRBJ2-7,-,CASSYSSRGSYEQYF,TGTGCCAGCAGTTACTCGAGCAGGGGCAGCTACGAGCAGTACTTC
TRBV3-1/TRBV3-2,-,TRBJ2-7,-,CASSQTGGNYEQYF,TGTGCCAGCAGCCAGACAGGCGGAAACTACGAGCAGTACTTC
TRBV19,-,TRBJ1-5,-,CASSILGQRGYQPQHF,TGTGCCAGTAGTATATTGGGACAACGAGGGTATCAGCCCCAGCATTTT
TRBV2,-,TRBJ2-1,TRBD2,CASSEAGEEFF,TGTGCCAGCAGTGAGGCGGGAGAGGAGTTCTTC
TRBV29-1,once,TRBJ2-3,TRBD1,CSVPWAGGPMQYF,TGCAGCGTCCCGTGGGCAGGGGGACCAATGCAGTATTTT
TRBV6-6,once,TRBJ2-5,-,CASSHPAAGWETQYF,TGTGCCAGCAGCCACCCCGCCGCGGGGTGGGAGACCCAGTACTTC
TRBV19,-,TRBJ1-3,-,CASSMGHGNTIYF,TGTGCCAGTAGTATGGGACATGGGAACACCATATATTTT
TRBV5-5,-,TRBJ2-7,TRBD1,CASKTGPTYEQYF,TGTGCCAGCAAGACAGGGCCCACCTACGAGCAGTACTTC
TRBV5-4,-,TRBJ1-1,-,CASSPPPGENTEAFF,TGTGCCAGCAGCCCTCCCCCGGGGGAGAACACTGAAGCTTTCTTT
TRBV5-4,-,TRBJ1-6,TRBD1,CASSLAGQAGDSPLHF,TGTGCCAGCAGCTTGGCGGGACAGGCGGGAGATTCACCCCTCCACTTT
TRBV18,-,TRBJ2-3,-,CASSPQPSSLDTQYF,TGTGCCAGCTCACCACAACCCTCTAGCCTAGATACGCAGTATTTT
TRBV4-1,-,TRBJ1-2,-,CASSQGVPTGKGHYGYTF,TGCGCCAGCAGCCAAGGAGTGCCCACAGGGAAGGGTCACTATGGCTACACCTTC
TRBV6-4,few,TRBJ2-1,-,CASSDSSGSYNEQFF,TGTGCCAGCAGTGACTCTAGCGGCTCCTACAATGAGCAGTTCTTC
TRBV25-1,-,TRBJ2-5,TRBD1,CASSELGTGRQETQYF,TGTGCCAGCAGTGAACTGGGGACAGGGCGGCAAGAGACCCAGTACTTC
TRBV27,-,TRBJ2-3,-,CASSSLAGGTQYF,TGTGCCAGCAGTTCCCTCGCCGGGGGTACGCAGTATTTT
TRBV3-1/TRBV3-2,-,TRBJ2-7,TRBD2,CARPERTSDYEQYF,TGTGCCAGACCTGAACGGACTAGCGACTACGAGCAGTACTTC
TRBV5-4,-,TRBJ2-3,TRBD1,CASSPRDRVDTQYF,TGTGCCAGCAGCCCCCGGGACAGGGTAGATACGCAGTATTTT